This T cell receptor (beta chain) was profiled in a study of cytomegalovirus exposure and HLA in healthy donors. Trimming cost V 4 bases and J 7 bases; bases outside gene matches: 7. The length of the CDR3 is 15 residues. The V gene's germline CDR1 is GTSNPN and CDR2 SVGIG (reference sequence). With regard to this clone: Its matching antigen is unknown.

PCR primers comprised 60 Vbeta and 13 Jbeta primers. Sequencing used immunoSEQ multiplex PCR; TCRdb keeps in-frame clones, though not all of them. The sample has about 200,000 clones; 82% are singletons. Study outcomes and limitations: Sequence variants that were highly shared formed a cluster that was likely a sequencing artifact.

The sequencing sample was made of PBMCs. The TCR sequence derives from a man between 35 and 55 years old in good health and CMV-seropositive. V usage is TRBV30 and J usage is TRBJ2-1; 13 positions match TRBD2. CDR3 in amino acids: CAWTPGLAGNNEQFF. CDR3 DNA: TGTGCCTGGACCCCGGGACTAGCGGGGAATAATGAGCAGTTCTTC. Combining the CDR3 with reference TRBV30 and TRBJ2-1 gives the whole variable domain SQTIHQWPATLVQPVGSPLSLECTVEGTSNPNLYWYRQAAGRGLQLLFYSVGIGQISSEVPQNLSASRPQDRQFILSSKKLLLSDSGFYLCAWTPGLAGNNEQFFGPGTRLTVL.